The 5 T cell receptor beta chains given below trace back to one sample, sequenced in a study of T cell responses to AZD1222 COVID-19 vaccine. Profiled with immunoSEQ multiplex PCR; TCRdb holds only in-frame clones, not every one. Of some 100,000 clones listed, about 83% were seen once; the top ten hold approximately 15%. The sequences come from peripheral blood, collected on day 0 of AZD1222 vaccination. The source is an adult in good health.

This sequence joins TRBV7-6 and TRBJ2-1; possibly TRBD1 for D (6 bases). This CDR3 is 14 amino acids long. Looked up from germline, CDR1 is SGHVS and CDR2 is FNYEAQ. Trimming took 4 bases from V and 7 from J, leaving 14 bases between them. The CDR3 DNA reads as TGTGCCAGCAGCTCACCACGCAGGGGAAATGAGCAGTTCTTC. Translated, it gives CASSSPRRGNEQFF.

The chain recombines TRBV14 with TRBJ2-7; possible D gene TRBD2, 5 bases. V was cut by 1 base and J by 4 bases, with 14 bases left in between. The germline V gene has CDR1 SGHDN and CDR2 FVKESK. The CDR3 covers 15 residues. The CDR3 DNA sequence: TGTGCCAGCAGCCAAGGATCGGGGTGGGGTTACGAGCAGTACTTC. This sequence encodes CASSQGSGWGYEQYF.

About this clone: A junction boundary mismatches the germline segment, possibly from a read error. This rearrangement joins TRBV18 to TRBJ1-1; TRBD1 might be the D (5 bases). The length of the CDR3 is 15 residues. CDR1 and CDR2 from the germline V gene are KGHSH and LQKENI. The DNA for the CDR3 is TGTGCCAGCTCCCCACCGGGGCAGCTGAACACTGAAGCTTTCTTT. This translates into CASSPPGQLNTEAFF.

Here the CDR3 DNA reads TGTGCCATCTCGGGACTGCGGACGGCTTTGAACACCGGGGAGCTGTTTTTT. This gives the protein CAISGLRTALNTGELFF. This chain joins TRBV10-3 and TRBJ2-2; D possibly corresponds to TRBD2 (6 bases). The germline V gene encodes CDR1 ENHRY and CDR2 SYGVKD. This CDR3 has 17 amino acids. With 8 bases removed from V and 1 base from J, the gap between germline ends came to 20 bases.

V is TRBV7-2 and J is TRBJ2-5, with unresolved D. The V gene's germline CDR1 is SGHTA and CDR2 FQGNSA. V was cut by 3 bases and J by 1 base, with 6 bases left in between. There are 13 residues in the CDR3. Written as DNA, the CDR3 is TGTGCCAGCAGCTTCAGCATCCAAGAGACCCAGTACTTC. Amino acids: CASSFSIQETQYF.